This record looks at one T cell receptor beta chain sequence and its context. This specimen belongs to a study of blood T cell repertoires in COVID-19. Looking at the study overall: The samples span acute and convalescent COVID-19 from the United States, Italy and Spain. Sources were T cells, B-cell-depleted T cells, or PBMCs; the material itself was cDNA or gDNA.

Recovered Cohort 3 donors showed two negative PCRs, clearance, or symptom resolution. Authors' processing steps: From reference gene primer amplification, estimates of nucleated cell counts were derived. Repertoires were generated with immunoSEQ multiplex PCR, while TCRdb's copy carries only in-frame clones and drops some. The DNA gave D and trimming, while V, J and clone size come from that table. The table has about 260,000 clones, roughly nine tenths seen once. Germline CDR1 LGHDT, CDR2 YNNKEL (reference sequence). The ends were cut back, 1 base at V and 2 bases at J, with 8 bases in the middle. The CDR3 sequence is 14 residues long.

The sequencing sample was made of PBMCs or T cells enriched from blood (not recorded which). The sequence derives from a woman aged 18-30 years who had recovered from COVID-19. V gene TRBV3-1 (or the pseudogene TRBV3-2) combines with J gene TRBJ1-1; D is undetermined. Here the CDR3 DNA reads TGTGCCAGCAGCCAAGTCGGAGGAAACACTGAAGCTTTCTTT. It yields the protein CASSQVGGNTEAFF.